This TCR beta chain was sequenced for a study of CD8 T cells in Susac syndrome. RNA, at roughly 0.45 to 1 ug, was reverse transcribed with random hexamers. By means of immunoSEQ multiplex PCR, TCR beta CDR3 spanning 54 Vbeta and 13 Jbeta underwent amplification. In TCRdb, the immunoSEQ multiplex PCR reads were re-called with MiXCR into one record per CDR3 protein. The data hold around 190,000 distinct CDR3 sequences, with under 95% observed a single time. This CDR3 has 17 residues. V gave up 2 bases and J gave up 0 bases, with 16 bases separating them. In germline, CDR1 is SGHRS, CDR2 YFSETQ. The CD8+ and CD4+ T cells were isolated magnetically using a negative isolation approach, whereas the TEMRA cells were enriched by FACS.

The material sequenced was CD4+ T cells from PBMCs. The V gene is TRBV5-1, the J gene TRBJ2-3, with a weak D call TRBD1 (6 bases). The source of this sequence is a human donor in good health. The CDR3 sequence is CASSFYRTALSTDTQYF. The CDR3 DNA is TGCGCCAGCAGCTTCTATAGGACAGCCCTAAGCACAGATACGCAGTATTTT.